One sample yielded the 14 T cell receptor beta chains listed below, sequenced in a study of blood T cell repertoires in COVID-19. Clones were sequenced by immunoSEQ multiplex PCR, and TCRdb holds only the in-frame ones, with some missing. The data hold fewer than 15,000 clones, with approximately 86% observed a single time. Sequences were obtained from peripheral blood. The receptors were gathered from a human donor in a cohort sampled during active COVID-19.

The chain is built from TRBV2 and TRBJ2-2, with 10 bases identical to TRBD1. The CDR3 is 15 residues long. V shed 6 bases and J 3 bases; nucleotides not matched to a gene: 4. Germline assignment: CDR1 SNHLY and CDR2 FYNNEI. CDR3 sequence: CASRGTGAHTGELFF. In nucleotides, the CDR3 is TGTGCCAGCAGAGGGACAGGGGCGCACACCGGGGAGCTGTTTTTT.

The rearrangement uses TRBV6-5 and TRBJ1-1; TRBD1 agrees at 8 bases. After removal of 2 bases from V and 11 bases from J, the junction contained 16 bases not matched to a gene. The CDR3 is 16 amino acids. Germline CDR1 reads MNHEY; CDR2 reads SVGAGI. For the CDR3, the DNA is TGTGCCAGCAGTTACGGGGGACAGGTCGGTTTTGGTGGTGCTTTCTTT. Translated, it gives CASSYGGQVGFGGAFF.

The chain carries TRBV10-3 and TRBJ1-1, with 11 nucleotides matching TRBD1. The CDR3 has 15 amino acids. CDR1 ENHRY and CDR2 SYGVKD come from the germline V gene. V gave up 5 bases and J gave up 3 bases; unmatched junction bases: 5. The CDR3, as DNA: TGTGCCATCAGTAAGGACAGGGGGCCGGACACTGAAGCTTTCTTT. This encodes CAISKDRGPDTEAFF.

This clone turned up a few times. The chain recombines TRBV30 with TRBJ2-1; 7 bases line up with TRBD2. J was trimmed by 0 bases and V by 0 bases; bases with no gene match: 2. The CDR3 has 15 residues. Germline CDR1 reads GTSNPN; CDR2 reads SVGIG (reference sequence). CDR3 bases: TGTGCCTGGAGTGTAAGGACTAGCTCCTACAATGAGCAGTTCTTC. Translation gives CAWSVRTSSYNEQFF.

The CDR3 sequence is CASSDTGKANQPQHF. In nucleotides, the CDR3 is TGTGCCAGCAGTGATACAGGGAAGGCCAATCAGCCCCAGCATTTT. V is TRBV6-1 and J is TRBJ1-5, with D perhaps matching TRBD1 (6 bases). Germline V gene sequence: CDR1 MNHNS, CDR2 SASEGT. The V and J ends lost 3 bases and 3 bases respectively, with 12 bases between them. This CDR3 comprises 15 residues.

This chain joins TRBV7-2 and TRBJ2-3; 11 positions match TRBD2. J was trimmed by 4 bases and V by 5 bases; bases with no gene match: 8. Germline V gene sequence: CDR1 SGHTA, CDR2 FQGNSA. CDR3 size: 16 residues. The CDR3: CASSLIAGGPPDTQYF. In DNA, the CDR3 is TGTGCCAGCAGCCTCATAGCGGGGGGGCCCCCAGATACGCAGTATTTT.

The chain joins TRBV5-8 to TRBJ2-3; D unresolved. The CDR3 is made up of 15 amino acids. The germline gives CDR1 SGHTS, CDR2 YDEGEE. The V gene lost 4 bases and the J gene lost 2 bases, with 14 bases spanning the gap. CDR3 sequence (DNA): TGTGCCAGCAGCCCCCTCAGTTATTTCACAGATACGCAGTATTTT. It encodes CASSPLSYFTDTQYF.

The chain has TRBV6-2 or TRBV6-3 and TRBJ2-6; TRBD1 agrees at 7 bases. V lost 5 bases to trimming and J lost 0 bases; unmatched junction nucleotides: 7. In germline, CDR1 is MNHEY, CDR2 SVGEGT. The CDR3 consists of 17 residues. CDR3 sequence: CASSHRGTNSGANVLTF. The CDR3 coding sequence is TGTGCCAGCAGTCACAGGGGCACCAACTCTGGGGCCAACGTCCTGACTTTC.

The rearrangement uses TRBV7-2 and TRBJ1-1, with 12 positions matching TRBD1. The ends lost 5 bases at V and 3 bases at J; junction bases unmatched: 10. Germline loops: CDR1 SGHTA, CDR2 FQGNSA. The CDR3 is made up of 17 amino acids. The CDR3 DNA follows: TGTGCCAGCAGCCCCCCGGGACAGGGGGCGGGGTACACTGAAGCTTTCTTT. This encodes CASSPPGQGAGYTEAFF.

This clone occurred once. The CDR3 nucleotides read TGTGCCAGCAGTGCCCCTTGGGACCAGGGGGCCGAATCGAACACCGGGGAGCTGTTTTTT. This translates into CASSAPWDQGAESNTGELFF. The chain is built from TRBV6-1 and TRBJ2-2; 8 positions match TRBD1. The V and J ends lost 4 bases and 0 bases, in that order; junction bases with no gene match: 16. The CDR3 extends over 20 amino acids. From germline, CDR1 is MNHNS and CDR2 SASEGT.

The chain recombines TRBV29-1 with TRBJ1-5, with D perhaps TRBD1 (6 bases). CDR3 length: 13 residues. CDR1 is SQVTM, CDR2 ANQGSEA, per germline. The V end lost 2 bases, the J end lost 7 bases, and 12 bases lay between the germline ends. The CDR3 loop is CSVESGVGQPQHF. The CDR3 DNA reads TGCAGCGTTGAATCAGGGGTCGGCCAGCCCCAGCATTTT.

This chain connects TRBV5-1 to TRBJ1-2, with D possibly TRBD1 on 5 matching bases. Germline V gene sequence: CDR1 SGHRS, CDR2 YFSETQ. The V and J ends lost 0 bases and 0 bases respectively, with 12 bases between them. The CDR3 length is 16 residues. The CDR3 DNA sequence: TGCGCCAGCAGCTTGGGCGCCTCGACAGCTAACTATGGCTACACCTTC. As protein: CASSLGASTANYGYTF.

The CDR3 DNA follows: TGCGCCAGCAGCCAAGATCCCGGCCAGGGAGGAACTCAGCCCCAGCATTTT. Its translation: CASSQDPGQGGTQPQHF. The chain uses TRBV4-1 and TRBJ1-5; perhaps TRBD1 as D (5 bases). Trimming stripped 0 bases from V and 6 bases from J, with 18 bases between. The length of the CDR3 is 17 residues. From germline, CDR1 is MGHRA and CDR2 YSYEKL.

The chain combines TRBV6-2 or TRBV6-3 with TRBJ2-3; 13 bases are shared with TRBD2. The CDR3 consists of 17 residues. Per germline, CDR1 MNHEY and CDR2 SVGEGT. V dropped 5 bases and J dropped 2; count of bases not matched to a gene: 7. In nucleotides, the CDR3 is TGTGCCAGCAGTGCTCGGGGACTAGCGGGGAACACAGATACGCAGTATTTT. Protein: CASSARGLAGNTDTQYF.